This TCR beta chain was identified in a study of CD8 T cells in ankylosing spondylitis. Quantitative 5'-RACE with molecular barcodes was used to make the TCR beta libraries. TCRdb re-called the 5' RACE reads through MiXCR, storing one row per CDR3 protein. The repertoire has around 890,000 distinct CDR3 sequences, approximately 10% of them found once; the top ten carry roughly 0.51%. Findings of the study overall: For ankylosing spondylitis blood, a TCR beta motif of several highly homologous variants appeared characteristic. Some motif variants had been reported before (in reactive arthritis synovial fluid and blood). Reported data indicate significant enrichment of disease-linked clones within matched ankylosing spondylitis synovial fluid.

This clonotype was observed at least ten times. Its specificity is not known. The germline V and J ends were trimmed by 5 bases and 2 bases, with 15 bases remaining between them. From germline, CDR1 is SGHTA and CDR2 FQGNSA. The CDR3 runs 15 residues. The sample comprised blood, either unsorted or a sorted T cell fraction (not recorded which). The chain links TRBV7-2 to TRBJ2-5, with a tentative D call TRBD1 (6 bases). The TCR originated in a male donor with ankylosing spondylitis. The DNA for the CDR3 is TGTGCCAGCAGCCAGGGGTCGGCCCTACAAGAGACCCAGTACTTC. It specifies CASSQGSALQETQYF. Full variable domain (remainder filled in from reference TRBV7-2 and TRBJ2-5): GAGVSQSPSNKVTEKGKDVELRCDPISGHTALYWYRQSLGQGLEFLIYFQGNSAPDKSGLPSDRFSAERTGGSVSTLTIQRTQQEDSAVYLCASSQGSALQETQYFGPGTRLLVL.